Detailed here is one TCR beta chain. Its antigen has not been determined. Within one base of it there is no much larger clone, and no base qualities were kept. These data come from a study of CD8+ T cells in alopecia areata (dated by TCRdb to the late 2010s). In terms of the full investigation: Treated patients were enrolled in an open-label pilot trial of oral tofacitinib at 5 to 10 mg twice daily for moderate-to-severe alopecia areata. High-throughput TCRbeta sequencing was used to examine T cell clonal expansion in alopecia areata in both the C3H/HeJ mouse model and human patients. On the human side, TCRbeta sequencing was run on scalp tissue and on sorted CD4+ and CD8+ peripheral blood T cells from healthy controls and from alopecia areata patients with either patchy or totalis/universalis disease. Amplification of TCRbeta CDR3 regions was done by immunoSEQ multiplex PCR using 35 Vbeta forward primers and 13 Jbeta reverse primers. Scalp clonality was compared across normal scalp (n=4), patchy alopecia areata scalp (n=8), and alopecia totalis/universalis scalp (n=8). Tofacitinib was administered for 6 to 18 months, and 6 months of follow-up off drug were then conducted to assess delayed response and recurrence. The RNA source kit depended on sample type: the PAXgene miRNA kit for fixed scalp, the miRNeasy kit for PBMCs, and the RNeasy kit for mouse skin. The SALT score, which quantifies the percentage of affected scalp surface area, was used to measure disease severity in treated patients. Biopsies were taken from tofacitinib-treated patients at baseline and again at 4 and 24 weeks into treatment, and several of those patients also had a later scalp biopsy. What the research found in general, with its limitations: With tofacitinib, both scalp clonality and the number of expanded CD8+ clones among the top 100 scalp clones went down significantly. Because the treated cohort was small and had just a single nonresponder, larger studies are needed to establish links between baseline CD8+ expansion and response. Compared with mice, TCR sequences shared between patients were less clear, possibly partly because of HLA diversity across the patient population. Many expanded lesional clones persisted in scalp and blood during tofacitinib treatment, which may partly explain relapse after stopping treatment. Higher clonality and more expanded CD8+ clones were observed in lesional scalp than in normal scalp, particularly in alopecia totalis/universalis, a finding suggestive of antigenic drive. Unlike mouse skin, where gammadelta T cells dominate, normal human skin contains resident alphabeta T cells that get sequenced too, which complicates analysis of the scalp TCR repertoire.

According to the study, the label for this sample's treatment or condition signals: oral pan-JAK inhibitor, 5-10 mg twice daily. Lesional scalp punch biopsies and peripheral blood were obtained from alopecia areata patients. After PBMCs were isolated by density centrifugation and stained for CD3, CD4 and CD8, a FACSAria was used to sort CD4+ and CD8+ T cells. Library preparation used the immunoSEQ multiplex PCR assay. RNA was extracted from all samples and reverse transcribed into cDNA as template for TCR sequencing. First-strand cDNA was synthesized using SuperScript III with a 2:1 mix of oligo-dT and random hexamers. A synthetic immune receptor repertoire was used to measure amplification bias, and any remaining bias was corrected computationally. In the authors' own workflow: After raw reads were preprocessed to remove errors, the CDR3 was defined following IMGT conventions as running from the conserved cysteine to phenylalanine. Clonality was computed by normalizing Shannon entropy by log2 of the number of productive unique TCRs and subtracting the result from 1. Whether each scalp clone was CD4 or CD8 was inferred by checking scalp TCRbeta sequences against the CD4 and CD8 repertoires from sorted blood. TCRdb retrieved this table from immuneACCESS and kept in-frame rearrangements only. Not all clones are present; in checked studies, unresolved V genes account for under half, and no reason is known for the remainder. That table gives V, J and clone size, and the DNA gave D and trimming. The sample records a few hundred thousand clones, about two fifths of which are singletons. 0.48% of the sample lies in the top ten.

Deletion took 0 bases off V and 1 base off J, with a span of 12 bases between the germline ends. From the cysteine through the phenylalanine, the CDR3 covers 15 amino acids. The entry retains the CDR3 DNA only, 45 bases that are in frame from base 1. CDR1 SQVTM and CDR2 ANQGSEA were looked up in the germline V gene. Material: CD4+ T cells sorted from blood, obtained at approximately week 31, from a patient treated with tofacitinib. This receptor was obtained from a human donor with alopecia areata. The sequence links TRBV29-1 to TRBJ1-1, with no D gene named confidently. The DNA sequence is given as TGCAGCGTTGAAGATCTAGGGAGGACGAACACTGAAGCTTTCTTT. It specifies CSVEDLGRTNTEAFF.